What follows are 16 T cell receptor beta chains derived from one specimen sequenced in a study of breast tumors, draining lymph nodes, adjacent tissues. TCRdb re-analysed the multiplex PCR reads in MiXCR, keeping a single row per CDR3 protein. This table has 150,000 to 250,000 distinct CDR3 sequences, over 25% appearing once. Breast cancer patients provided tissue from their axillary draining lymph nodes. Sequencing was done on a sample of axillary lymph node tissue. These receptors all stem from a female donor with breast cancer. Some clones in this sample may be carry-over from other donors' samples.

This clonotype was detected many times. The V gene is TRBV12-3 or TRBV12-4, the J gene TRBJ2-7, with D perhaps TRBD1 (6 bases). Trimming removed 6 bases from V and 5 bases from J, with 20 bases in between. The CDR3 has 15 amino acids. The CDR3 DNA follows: TGTGCCAGCAGCCCTGGCCCCCCCCAGGGGAACGAGCAGTACTTC. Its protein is CASSPGPPQGNEQYF.

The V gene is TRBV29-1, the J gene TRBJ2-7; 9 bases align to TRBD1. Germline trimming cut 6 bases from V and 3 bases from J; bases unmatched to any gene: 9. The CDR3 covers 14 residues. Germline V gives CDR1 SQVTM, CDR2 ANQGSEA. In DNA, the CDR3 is TGCAGCGTAGACCCCGGGACAGGGTTCTACGAGCAGTACTTC. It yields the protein CSVDPGTGFYEQYF.

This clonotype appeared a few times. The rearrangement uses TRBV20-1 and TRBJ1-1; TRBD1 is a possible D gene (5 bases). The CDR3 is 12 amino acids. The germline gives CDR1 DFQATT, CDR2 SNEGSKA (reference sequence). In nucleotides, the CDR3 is TGCAGGGGATGGGGGGGTAACACTGAAGCTTTCTTT. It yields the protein CRGWGGNTEAFF.

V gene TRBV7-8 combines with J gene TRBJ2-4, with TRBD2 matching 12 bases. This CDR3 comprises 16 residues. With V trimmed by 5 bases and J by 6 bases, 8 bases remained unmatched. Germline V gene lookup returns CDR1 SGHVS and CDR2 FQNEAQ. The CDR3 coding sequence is TGTGCCAGCAGCCTGCAGACTAGCGGGAGACGAAACATTCAGTACTTC. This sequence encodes CASSLQTSGRRNIQYF.

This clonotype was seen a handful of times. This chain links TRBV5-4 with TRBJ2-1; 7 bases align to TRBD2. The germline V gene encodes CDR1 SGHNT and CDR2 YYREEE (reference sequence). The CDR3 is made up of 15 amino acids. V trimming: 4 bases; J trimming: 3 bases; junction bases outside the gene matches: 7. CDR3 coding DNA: TGTGCCAGCAGCCCCGTGGGGGGGATCTACAATGAGCAGTTCTTC. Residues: CASSPVGGIYNEQFF. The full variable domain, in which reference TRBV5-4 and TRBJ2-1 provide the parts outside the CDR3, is ETGVTQSPTHLIKTRGQQVTLRCSSQSGHNTVSWYQQALGQGPQFIFQYYREEENGRGNFPPRFSGLQFPNYSSELNVNALELDDSALYLCASSPVGGIYNEQFFGPGTRLTVL.

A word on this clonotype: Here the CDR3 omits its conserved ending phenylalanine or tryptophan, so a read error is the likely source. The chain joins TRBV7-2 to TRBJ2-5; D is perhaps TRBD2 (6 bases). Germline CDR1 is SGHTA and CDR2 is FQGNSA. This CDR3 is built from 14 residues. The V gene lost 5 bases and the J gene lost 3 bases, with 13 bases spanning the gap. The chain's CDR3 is CASSPSGEEETQYL. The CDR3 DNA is TGTGCCAGCAGCCCCTCGGGGGAGGAAGAGACCCAGTACCTC.

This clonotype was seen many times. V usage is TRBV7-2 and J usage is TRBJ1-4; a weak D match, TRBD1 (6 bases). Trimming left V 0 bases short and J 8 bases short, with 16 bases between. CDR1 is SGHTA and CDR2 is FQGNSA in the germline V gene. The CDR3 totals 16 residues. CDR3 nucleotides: TGTGCCAGCAGCTTAGCCAGGGGAGGAGTGGAAGAAAAACTGTTTTTT. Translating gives CASSLARGGVEEKLFF.

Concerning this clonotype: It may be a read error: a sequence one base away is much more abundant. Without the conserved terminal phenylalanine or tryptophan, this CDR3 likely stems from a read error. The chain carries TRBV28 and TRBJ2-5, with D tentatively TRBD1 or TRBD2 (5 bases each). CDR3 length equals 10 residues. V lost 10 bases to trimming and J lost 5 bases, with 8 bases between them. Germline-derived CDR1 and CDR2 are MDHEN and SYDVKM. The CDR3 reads CATWGETQYS. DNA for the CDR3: TGTGCCACATGGGGGGAGACCCAGTACTCC.

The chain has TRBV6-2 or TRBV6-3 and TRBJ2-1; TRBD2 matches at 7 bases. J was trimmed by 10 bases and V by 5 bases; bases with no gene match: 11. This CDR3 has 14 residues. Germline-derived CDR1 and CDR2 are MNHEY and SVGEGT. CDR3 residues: CASSHPVTSPEQFF. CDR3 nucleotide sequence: TGTGCCAGCAGTCACCCCGTGACTAGCCCGGAGCAGTTCTTC.

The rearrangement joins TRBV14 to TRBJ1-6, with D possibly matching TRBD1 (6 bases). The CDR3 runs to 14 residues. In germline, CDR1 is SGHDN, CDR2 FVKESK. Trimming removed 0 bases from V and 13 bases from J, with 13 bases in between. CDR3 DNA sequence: TGTGCCAGCAGCCAAGAGGGCGTGGGGGGCCCCCTCCACTTT. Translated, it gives CASSQEGVGGPLHF.

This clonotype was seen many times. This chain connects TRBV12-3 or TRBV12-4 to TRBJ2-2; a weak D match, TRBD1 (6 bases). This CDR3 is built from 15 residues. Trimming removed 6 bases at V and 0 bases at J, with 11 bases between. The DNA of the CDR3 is TGTGCCAGCAGGGTACAGGGCTCGAACACCGGGGAGCTGTTTTTT. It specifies CASRVQGSNTGELFF.

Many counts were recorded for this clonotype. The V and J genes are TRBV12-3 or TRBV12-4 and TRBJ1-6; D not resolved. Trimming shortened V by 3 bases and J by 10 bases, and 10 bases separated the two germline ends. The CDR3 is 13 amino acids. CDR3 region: CASSLAGYSPLHF. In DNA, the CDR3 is TGTGCCAGCAGTTTGGCGGGATACTCACCCCTCCACTTT.

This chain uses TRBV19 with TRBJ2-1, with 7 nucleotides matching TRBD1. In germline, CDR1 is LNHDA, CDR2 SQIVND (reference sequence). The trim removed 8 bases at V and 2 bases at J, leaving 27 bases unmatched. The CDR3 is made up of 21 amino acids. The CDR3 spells CASQQAMVRDRVVGTYNEQFF. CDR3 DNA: TGTGCCAGTCAACAGGCAATGGTCCGCGACAGGGTAGTGGGTACCTACAATGAGCAGTTCTTC.

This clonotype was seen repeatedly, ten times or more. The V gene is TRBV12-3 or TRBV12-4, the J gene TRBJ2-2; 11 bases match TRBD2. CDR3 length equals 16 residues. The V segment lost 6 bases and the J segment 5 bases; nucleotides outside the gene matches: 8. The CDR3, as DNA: TGTGCCAGCAGCCAAAATAGCGGGAGGGGTACCGGGGAGCTGTTTTTT. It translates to CASSQNSGRGTGELFF.

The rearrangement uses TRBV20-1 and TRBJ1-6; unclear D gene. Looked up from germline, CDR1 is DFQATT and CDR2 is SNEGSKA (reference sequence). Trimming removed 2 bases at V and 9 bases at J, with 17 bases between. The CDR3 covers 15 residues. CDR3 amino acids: CSARRPGDVTSPLHF. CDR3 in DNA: TGCAGTGCTAGACGGCCGGGAGATGTCACTTCACCCCTCCACTTT.

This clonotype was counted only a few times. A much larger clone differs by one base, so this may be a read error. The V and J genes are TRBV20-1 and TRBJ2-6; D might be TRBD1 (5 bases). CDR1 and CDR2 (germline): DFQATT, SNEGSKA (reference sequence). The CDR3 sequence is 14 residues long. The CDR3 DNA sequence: TGCAGTGCTAGTAGGGCGCCTGGGGCCACCGTCCTGACTTTC. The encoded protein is CSASRAPGATVLTF.